This paragraph reports one TCR beta chain. Antigen: not known. In a library made to pick up alpha chains, this beta chain is a stray read with a size that means little. This record belongs to a study of spatial heterogeneity in lung cancer. The study's findings and limits: For expanded intratumoral alpha and beta TCRs, counts tracked tumor mutation counts.

TCRdb re-analysed the 5' RACE reads in MiXCR, keeping a single row per CDR3 protein. The table lists 7,800 or so distinct CDR3 sequences, around 8.4% of them singletons. The CDR3 covers 15 residues. Germline V lookup: CDR1 SEHNR, CDR2 FQNEAQ (reference sequence). V gave up 6 bases and J gave up 3 bases, with 14 bases separating them. Time point given: sample taken at primary tumor resection. The specimen was lung tumor tissue, collected at surgery. This sequence joins TRBV7-9 and TRBJ2-2; D possibly corresponds to TRBD2 (6 bases). This clonotype originated in a male donor with early-stage non-small cell lung cancer. The CDR3 loop reads CASRPVRRDTGELFF. For the CDR3, the DNA is TGTGCCAGCAGGCCGGTTAGGAGGGACACCGGGGAGCTGTTTTTT.